Listed here is a single T cell receptor (beta chain). Authors' methods: Scientists estimated how many nucleated cells there were by amplifying reference gene primers. Data came from immunoSEQ multiplex PCR; TCRdb stores just in-frame clones and leaves some out. The V and J calls and clone size come from that table; D and trimming were worked out from the DNA. This table has about 210,000 clones, about 91% appearing once. This sample stems from a study of blood T cell repertoires in COVID-19. Study details: The samples span acute and convalescent COVID-19 from the United States, Italy and Spain. Sources were T cells, B-cell-depleted T cells, or PBMCs; the material itself was cDNA or gDNA.

V lost 4 bases, J lost 2 bases, and 3 bases lay in between. The CDR3 has 13 amino acids. CDR1 and CDR2 from the germline V gene are LNHDA and SQIVND (reference sequence). Specimen: peripheral blood. The V call is TRBV19, the J call TRBJ2-6; D not resolved. The receptor was isolated from a man younger than 35 with active or convalescent COVID-19. CDR3 amino acids: CASSSTGANVLTF. CDR3 nucleotides: TGTGCCAGTAGTAGTACTGGGGCCAACGTCCTGACTTTC.